Described below is a single T cell receptor (beta chain) sequence and its context. This sample is drawn from a study of T cells in localized non-small cell lung cancer. This table comes from immunoSEQ multiplex PCR, and its TCRdb copy is limited to in-frame clones, with some not included. This sample has about 40,000 clones, with 65% to 90% found just once. Germline assignment: CDR1 LNHDA and CDR2 SQIVND (reference sequence). This CDR3 comprises 12 residues. V gave up 10 bases and J gave up 1 base; unmatched junction bases: 3. The TCR was taken from a male donor aged 60 or over with stage II lung adenocarcinoma. The sequenced sample was peripheral blood mononuclear cells, obtained before any cancer treatment. The gene calls are TRBV19 and TRBJ1-2; 7 nucleotides agree with TRBD1. The DNA of the CDR3 is TGTGCCATACGGGACAGTAACTATGGCTACACCTTC. This encodes CAIRDSNYGYTF.